Below, 28 T cell receptor beta chains from the same sample are listed, as sequenced in a study of T cell repertoires in cytomegalovirus infection. Each CDR3 protein gets one entry after TCRdb re-called the reads with MiXCR. The data show approximately 350,000 distinct CDR3 sequences, about 35% seen once. Which antigens these TCRs recognize remains unknown. This specimen consisted of cultured PBMCs, obtained from culture after CMV antigen stimulation. These receptors were collected from a human donor in good health (CMV status not recorded). Some clones in this sample may be carry-over from other donors' samples.

This clonotype was found a few times. This sequence joins TRBV20-1 and TRBJ2-1; 8 nucleotides line up with TRBD1. CDR1 and CDR2 (germline): DFQATT, SNEGSKA (reference sequence). The CDR3 totals 13 residues. Trimming took 5 bases from V and 2 from J; bases not matched to a gene: 2. CDR3 sequence (DNA): TGCAGTGCTCCGACAGGGGCCTACAATGAGCAGTTCTTC. Its translation is CSAPTGAYNEQFF.

V gene TRBV9 combines with J gene TRBJ2-5; D not certain. This CDR3 is 15 amino acids long. CDR1 is SGDLS and CDR2 is YYNGEE in the germline V gene. V was cut by 1 base and J by 4 bases, with 14 bases left in between. CDR3 sequence reads: CASSVSGFEAETQYF. The DNA of the CDR3 is TGTGCCAGCAGCGTATCTGGTTTTGAAGCAGAGACCCAGTACTTC.

The rearrangement links TRBV7-2 to TRBJ2-1; 9 bases are shared with TRBD2. This CDR3 has 14 residues. Looked up from germline, CDR1 is SGHTA and CDR2 is FQGNSA. The V and J ends lost 3 bases and 5 bases, in that order; junction bases with no gene match: 2. In DNA, the CDR3 is TGTGCCAGCAGCTTGGCTAGCGGGAACAATGAGCAGTTCTTC. Translated, it gives CASSLASGNNEQFF. The full variable domain, with the rest looked up from reference TRBV7-2 and TRBJ2-1, is GAGVSQSPSNKVTEKGKDVELRCDPISGHTALYWYRQSLGQGLEFLIYFQGNSAPDKSGLPSDRFSAERTGGSVSTLTIQRTQQEDSAVYLCASSLASGNNEQFFGPGTRLTVL.

In this sample, this clonotype turned up a few times. This chain uses TRBV20-1 with TRBJ2-1; a weak D match, TRBD1 (6 bases). Per germline, CDR1 DFQATT and CDR2 SNEGSKA (reference sequence). Trimming removed 6 bases at V and 5 bases at J, with 11 bases between. This CDR3 spans 12 amino acids. The chain's CDR3 is CSATDRNNEQFF. CDR3 nucleotides: TGCAGTGCCACAGACAGGAACAATGAGCAGTTCTTC.

This chain joins TRBV4-1 and TRBJ1-1, with 11 bases aligning to TRBD1. The V gene's germline CDR1 is MGHRA and CDR2 YSYEKL. This CDR3 is 16 amino acids long. V lost 1 base, J lost 6 bases, and 7 bases stayed unmatched. The CDR3 protein is CASSQGPGTGGAEAFF. CDR3 sequence (DNA): TGCGCCAGCAGCCAAGGTCCCGGGACAGGGGGGGCTGAAGCTTTCTTT.

The rearrangement uses TRBV15 and TRBJ1-4; TRBD1 might be the D (6 bases). Looked up from germline, CDR1 is LNHNV and CDR2 is YYDKDF (reference sequence). The V end was cut by 5 bases, the J end by 3 bases, with 10 bases between. This CDR3 comprises 14 residues. The CDR3 DNA reads as TGTGCCACCAGCGACAGGTTCTCTAATGAAAAACTGTTTTTT. Its translation is CATSDRFSNEKLFF.

This clonotype appeared many times. The chain recombines TRBV7-2 with TRBJ1-3; D is unresolved. The CDR3 length is 16 residues. Germline V gene lookup returns CDR1 SGHTA and CDR2 FQGNSA. The V end lost 2 bases, the J end lost 4 bases, and 15 bases lay between the germline ends. The CDR3 here is CASSLPFNLIGNTIYF. The CDR3 region has the DNA TGTGCCAGCAGCTTACCCTTCAATCTTATCGGAAACACCATATATTTT. Based on the CDR3 plus reference TRBV7-2 and TRBJ1-3, the full variable domain is GAGVSQSPSNKVTEKGKDVELRCDPISGHTALYWYRQSLGQGLEFLIYFQGNSAPDKSGLPSDRFSAERTGGSVSTLTIQRTQQEDSAVYLCASSLPFNLIGNTIYFGEGSWLTVV.

This clonotype came up many times. The chain employs TRBV7-2 and TRBJ2-5; D not resolved. Germline values: CDR1 SGHTA, CDR2 FQGNSA. The CDR3 contains 14 residues. Trimming shortened V by 1 base and J by 2 bases, and 8 bases separated the two germline ends. The DNA for the CDR3 is TGTGCCAGCAGCTTAGTAGAGCTACAAGAGACCCAGTACTTC. Its translation: CASSLVELQETQYF.

The chain uses TRBV20-1 and TRBJ2-5; D ambiguous. Per the germline V gene, CDR1 is DFQATT and CDR2 is SNEGSKA (reference sequence). The length of the CDR3 is 13 residues. The ends were cut back, 0 bases at V and 4 bases at J, with 9 bases in the middle. The chain's CDR3 is CSAREGSIETQYF. The CDR3 coding sequence is TGCAGTGCTAGAGAAGGGTCTATAGAGACCCAGTACTTC.

Turning to this clonotype: The DNA is omitted, as the CDR3 cannot be located on it reliably, and the CDR3 follows TCRdb's listing. The chain recombines TRBV7-5 with TRBJ2-7; the D segment call TRBD2 is taken from the table without a DNA check. TRBV7-5 is flagged as a pseudogene. Ends included, the CDR3 has 19 residues. This chain's CDR3 is CISVPEAQTWTNQTYEQYV.

The gene calls are TRBV27 and TRBJ2-1; 9 bases line up with TRBD1. With 6 bases clipped from V and 6 bases from J, the junction kept 9 bases outside the gene matches. This CDR3 has 15 residues. Germline V gene data show CDR1 as MNHEY and CDR2 as SMNVEV (reference sequence). The CDR3 here is CASRAPGQGRNEQFF. The CDR3, as DNA: TGTGCCAGCAGGGCCCCGGGACAGGGCCGCAATGAGCAGTTCTTC.

The CDR3 DNA reads TGTGCCTGCCGGCGGCTCACCGGGGAGCTGTTTTTT. This sequence encodes CACRRLTGELFF. J is TRBJ2-2 and V is TRBV6-1; no clear D. Germline loops: CDR1 MNHNS, CDR2 SASEGT. The germline V and J ends were trimmed by 11 bases and 4 bases, with 11 bases remaining between them. The CDR3 totals 12 residues.

V usage is TRBV20-1 and J usage is TRBJ2-5; the match to TRBD1 covers 12 bases. V shed 3 bases and J 5 bases; nucleotides not matched to a gene: 4. CDR3 length: 14 amino acids. Germline V gives CDR1 DFQATT, CDR2 SNEGSKA (reference sequence). The CDR3 region is CSASRGQGAETQYF. CDR3 DNA: TGCAGTGCTAGCAGGGGACAGGGGGCGGAGACCCAGTACTTC.

V and J are TRBV5-1 and TRBJ2-6; 12 nucleotides match TRBD2. V shed 5 bases and J 4 bases; nucleotides not matched to a gene: 13. CDR3 size: 19 residues. CDR1 is SGHRS and CDR2 is YFSETQ in the germline V gene. The CDR3 region is CASSLLAGGPSDGANVLTF. The CDR3 DNA follows: TGCGCCAGCAGTTTGCTAGCGGGAGGGCCCTCGGACGGGGCCAACGTCCTGACTTTC.

This clonotype was seen repeatedly, ten times or more. V is TRBV7-2 and J is TRBJ2-5; 15 positions match TRBD2. From germline, CDR1 is SGHTA and CDR2 FQGNSA. The trim removed 6 bases at V and 4 bases at J, leaving 9 bases unmatched. There are 17 residues in the CDR3. For the CDR3, the DNA is TGTGCCAGCAGTTCCGGACTAGCGGGAGGGACTTCAGAGACCCAGTACTTC. Protein sequence: CASSSGLAGGTSETQYF.

In its sample, this clonotype was seen many times. The V and J genes are TRBV7-2 and TRBJ2-2, with D unclear. V was cut by 5 bases and J by 5 bases, with 6 bases left in between. CDR3 length equals 12 residues. Germline values: CDR1 SGHTA, CDR2 FQGNSA. In DNA, the CDR3 is TGTGCCAGCAGCCCTTATACCGGGGAGCTGTTTTTT. Protein: CASSPYTGELFF.

This clonotype was recorded many times. Here the CDR3 DNA reads TGTGCCAGCAGCAACGGACTAGCGGGAGGGAAAGAGCAGTTCTTC. Its protein is CASSNGLAGGKEQFF. V gene TRBV7-2 combines with J gene TRBJ2-1; 15 bases fit TRBD2. The germline V gene encodes CDR1 SGHTA and CDR2 FQGNSA. V lost 5 bases to trimming and J lost 10 bases; unmatched junction nucleotides: 6. The CDR3 has 15 amino acids.

The V and J genes are TRBV19 and TRBJ1-1; no clear D. The germline gives CDR1 LNHDA, CDR2 SQIVND (reference sequence). The CDR3 spans 14 residues. Trimming left V 3 bases short and J 0 bases short, with 8 bases between. CDR3 sequence (DNA): TGTGCCAGTAGTATGGGTACGGTGAACACTGAAGCTTTCTTT. This codes for CASSMGTVNTEAFF.

V and J are TRBV11-2 and TRBJ2-1, with 10 positions matching TRBD2. Germline assignment: CDR1 SGHAT and CDR2 FQNNGV. V gave up 4 bases and J gave up 1 base; unmatched junction bases: 13. This CDR3 contains 19 residues. In nucleotides, the CDR3 is TGTGCCAGCAGCTCCGTAGCGGGAGGATTGTCGAGGTCCTACAATGAGCAGTTCTTC. This gives the protein CASSSVAGGLSRSYNEQFF.

V gene TRBV10-3 combines with J gene TRBJ2-1; TRBD1 or TRBD2 may be the D gene (5 bases each). The CDR3 is 13 amino acids. The germline V gene has CDR1 ENHRY and CDR2 SYGVKD. The V end was cut by 6 bases, the J end by 8 bases, with 14 bases between. The DNA of the CDR3 is TGTGCCATCAGGGGACCTTCGAGCGATGAGCAGTTCTTC. Translated: CAIRGPSSDEQFF.

This clonotype was counted a few times. The J gene is TRBJ1-2, the V gene TRBV29-1; TRBD1 agrees at 8 bases. The CDR3 runs to 13 residues. Germline lookup yields CDR1 SQVTM and CDR2 ANQGSEA. The ends lost 6 bases at V and 2 bases at J; junction bases unmatched: 5. As DNA, the CDR3 is TGCAGCGTCGGACAGGGTATCAACTATGGCTACACCTTC. Translation gives CSVGQGINYGYTF.

V usage is TRBV27 and J usage is TRBJ2-5; TRBD2 matches at 9 bases. CDR3 length: 15 amino acids. Per germline, CDR1 MNHEY and CDR2 SMNVEV (reference sequence). V was clipped by 4 bases and J by 1 base; unmatched bases: 4. CDR3 region: CASSSGLAFQETQYF. CDR3 sequence (DNA): TGTGCCAGCAGTTCCGGACTAGCGTTCCAAGAGACCCAGTACTTC.

The rearrangement joins TRBV10-3 to TRBJ1-1; D gene unclear. Trimming shortened V by 6 bases and J by 0 bases, and 14 bases separated the two germline ends. The CDR3 runs 15 residues. CDR1 is ENHRY, CDR2 SYGVKD, per germline. CDR3 loop: CAISLEGRMNTEAFF. The CDR3, as DNA: TGTGCCATCAGCCTGGAAGGGCGGATGAACACTGAAGCTTTCTTT.

There are many counts of this clonotype. The chain recombines TRBV6-6 with TRBJ1-5; possible D gene TRBD1, 5 bases. CDR1 and CDR2 from the germline V gene are MNHNY and SVGAGI (reference sequence). The ends were cut back, 6 bases at V and 3 bases at J, with 15 bases in the middle. This CDR3 region has 15 residues. CDR3 amino acids: CASSPDRAFNQPQHF. The CDR3 DNA is TGTGCCAGCAGCCCCGACAGAGCCTTCAATCAGCCCCAGCATTTT.

This rearrangement joins TRBV28 to TRBJ2-3; D possibly corresponds to TRBD2 (6 bases). This CDR3 is built from 16 residues. CDR1 is MDHEN and CDR2 is SYDVKM in the germline V gene. V was clipped by 3 bases and J by 1 base, with 14 bases between them. For the CDR3, the DNA is TGTGCCAGCAGTTTTCAGGAGGGCCCGGGCACAGATACGCAGTATTTT. Protein: CASSFQEGPGTDTQYF.

This chain connects TRBV3-1 to TRBJ2-5, with D possibly being TRBD1 (6 bases). The CDR3 sequence is 15 residues long. Trimming cost V 0 bases and J 4 bases, with 12 bases left between them. Germline V lookup: CDR1 LGHDT, CDR2 YNNKEL (reference sequence). This CDR3 reads CASSQEWAGAETQYF. CDR3 sequence (DNA): TGTGCCAGCAGCCAAGAATGGGCAGGGGCAGAGACCCAGTACTTC.

The chain is built from TRBV6-5 and TRBJ2-7, with 7 bases identical to TRBD2. The trim removed 8 bases at V and 4 bases at J, leaving 8 bases unmatched. The CDR3 is 13 residues long. Germline V gene data show CDR1 as MNHEY and CDR2 as SVGAGI. CDR3 DNA: TGTGCCAGCGGCTCAGCGGGAACATACGAGCAGTACTTC. Translated, it gives CASGSAGTYEQYF.

This clonotype was detected a few times. The chain links TRBV11-1 to TRBJ2-2; maybe TRBD2 (5 bases). Germline CDR1 reads SGHAT; CDR2 reads FQDESV (reference sequence). V was trimmed by 5 bases and J by 5 bases, leaving 12 bases between them. The CDR3 contains 14 residues. CDR3 in amino acids: CASSPVRGTGELFF. DNA for the CDR3: TGTGCCAGCAGCCCGGTACGGGGTACCGGGGAGCTGTTTTTT.